The present TCR beta chain was sequenced within a study of T cell changes during pregnancy in multiple sclerosis. TCRdb's copy holds only in-frame clones and misses some; the assay was immunoSEQ multiplex PCR. The sample consists of about 76,000 clones, 92% of them appearing once. V gave up 0 bases and J gave up 5 bases, with 16 bases separating them. CDR3 length: 16 residues. Germline CDR1 LGHNA, CDR2 YSLEER. The V gene is TRBV4-3, the J gene TRBJ1-1; D unclear. The clonotype comes from a female donor in good health, enrolled as a control in a pregnancy study. The sequences come from peripheral blood, collected after pregnancy. CDR3 amino acids: CASSQDKTSKGTEAFF. The DNA of the CDR3 is TGCGCCAGCAGCCAAGATAAGACTAGTAAGGGTACTGAAGCTTTCTTT.